This T cell receptor beta chain appears in the sequencing data of a study of blood T cell repertoires in COVID-19. Study as a whole: From the United States, Italy and Spain came samples of acute and convalescent COVID-19. The cDNA or gDNA used as material had been derived from T cells, B-cell-depleted T cells, or PBMCs.

This CDR3 region has 18 residues. The germline V gene encodes CDR1 LNHDA and CDR2 SQIVND (reference sequence). V was pared by 1 base and J by 0 bases, with 13 bases between. The Seattle patients, enrolled during active infection, were followed longitudinally. In the authors' methods: How many nucleated cells were present was estimated from reference gene primer amplification. Generated by immunoSEQ multiplex PCR, the TCRdb table keeps only in-frame clones and is missing some. V and J calls and clone size follow that table, whereas D and trimming were derived from the DNA. Among about 270,000 clones listed, 86% were seen once.

Sequencing was carried out using peripheral blood. The receptor comes from a woman aged 80 or over with COVID-19, enrolled during active disease. The chain employs TRBV19 and TRBJ1-6; D call uncertain. The CDR3 region is CASSIVRAESSYNSPLHF. The CDR3, as DNA: TGTGCCAGTAGTATAGTCAGAGCGGAAAGCTCCTATAATTCACCCCTCCACTTT.